This entry concerns a single T cell receptor beta chain. The antigen remains undetermined. The V end lost 5 bases, the J end lost 1 base, and 23 bases lay between the germline ends. The CDR3 spans 17 residues. Germline assignment: CDR1 GTSNPN and CDR2 SVGIG (reference sequence). This record belongs to a study of cytomegalovirus exposure and HLA in healthy donors. Study results and limitations: What a later analysis reportedly showed was that an Asian-associated ancestry cluster had fewer N-insertions than the approximately 670-donor mean. Later analysis identified a missense DCLRE1C variant that was linked to TCR beta V- and J-gene trimming.

A multiplex PCR was run with 60 Vbeta primers and 13 Jbeta primers. Method: immunoSEQ multiplex PCR; TCRdb's copy keeps in-frame clones and lacks some. The sample lists 100,000 or so clones; 55% to 75% were seen once. Material for sequencing was PBMCs. V and J are TRBV30 and TRBJ2-5, with D maybe TRBD1 (6 bases). This TCR was sampled from a man aged 45-65 years in good health and CMV-seronegative. The CDR3 sequence is CAWAVRTATRAQETQYF. In DNA form, the CDR3 reads TGTGCCTGGGCCGTCAGGACAGCTACGCGGGCCCAAGAGACCCAGTACTTC.